This passage covers 23 T cell receptor beta chains from one sample sequenced in a study of cytomegalovirus exposure and HLA in healthy donors. Amplification used 60 Vbeta primers and 13 Jbeta primers. TCRdb's copy holds only in-frame clones and misses some; the assay was immunoSEQ multiplex PCR. The sample's table shows approximately 110,000 clones. The sequenced material came from PBMCs. The origin of the receptors is a man aged 25 to 45 in good health and CMV-seronegative.

V usage is TRBV7-9 and J usage is TRBJ2-7; TRBD1 is a possible D gene (6 bases). Trimming left V 5 bases short and J 4 bases short, with 18 bases between. Germline CDR1 SEHNR, CDR2 FQNEAQ (reference sequence). This CDR3 region has 15 residues. CDR3 sequence reads: CASSPQQGGSYEQYF. Here the CDR3 DNA reads TGTGCCAGCAGCCCTCAACAGGGCGGCTCTTACGAGCAGTACTTC.

The J gene is TRBJ1-5, the V gene TRBV18, with D maybe TRBD1 (6 bases). Germline V gene data show CDR1 as KGHSH and CDR2 as LQKENI. The CDR3 has 13 residues. Trimming removed 4 bases at V and 4 bases at J, with 8 bases between. The CDR3 nucleotides read TGTGCCAGCTCACAGGGGGAGAATCAGCCCCAGCATTTT. Its protein product is CASSQGENQPQHF.

The V gene is TRBV29-1, the J gene TRBJ2-5, with 10 bases fitting TRBD2. Germline V gives CDR1 SQVTM, CDR2 ANQGSEA. V dropped 4 bases and J dropped 4; count of bases not matched to a gene: 12. This CDR3 has 16 amino acids. CDR3 residues: CSVANLGTSAPETQYF. The CDR3, as DNA: TGCAGCGTTGCCAATTTAGGGACTAGCGCTCCAGAGACCCAGTACTTC.

The V call is TRBV5-1, the J call TRBJ1-1; D is perhaps TRBD1 (6 bases). The CDR3 length is 15 residues. Germline CDR1 SGHRS, CDR2 YFSETQ. V was clipped by 6 bases and J by 1 base, with 16 bases between them. The CDR3 reads CASTPNGGANTEAFF. The CDR3, as DNA: TGCGCCAGCACCCCCAATGGGGGGGCGAACACTGAAGCTTTCTTT.

The rearrangement joins TRBV28 to TRBJ2-1; 12 bases match TRBD1. V was clipped by 3 bases and J by 10 bases; unmatched bases: 7. CDR1 and CDR2 (germline): MDHEN, SYDVKM. The CDR3 runs to 15 residues. CDR3 bases: TGTGCCAGCAGTTTTAGGGGGACAGGGGGCGGGGAGCAGTTCTTC. It translates to CASSFRGTGGGEQFF.

A word on this clone: One end of the junction is discordant with germline, which a read error may explain. The genes are TRBV19 and TRBJ1-6; perhaps TRBD1 as D (6 bases). CDR1 LNHDA and CDR2 SQIVND come from the germline V gene (reference sequence). The CDR3 runs to 11 residues. The CDR3 loop reads CATGPNSPLHF. DNA of the CDR3: TGCGCCACAGGGCCTAATTCACCCCTCCACTTT. Full variable domain (rest looked up from reference TRBV19 and TRBJ1-6): DGGITQSPKYLFRKEGQNVTLSCEQNLNHDAMYWYRQDPGQGLRLIYYSQIVNDFQKGDIAEGYSVSREKKESFPLTVTSAQKNPTAFYLCATGPNSPLHFGNGTRLTVT.

The rearrangement joins TRBV6-1 to TRBJ1-6, with a tentative D call TRBD1 (5 bases). Germline V CDR1 and CDR2: MNHNS, SASEGT. V lost 2 bases to trimming and J lost 7 bases, with 21 bases between them. The CDR3 length is 18 residues. CDR3 sequence (DNA): TGTGCCAGCAGTGAACCTCCCACCCTCAGGGCGGGGAATTCACCCCTCCACTTT. Amino acids: CASSEPPTLRAGNSPLHF.

This rearrangement joins TRBV10-3 to TRBJ2-3, with D perhaps matching TRBD2 (6 bases). The CDR3 sequence is 13 residues long. Germline CDR1 ENHRY, CDR2 SYGVKD. The germline V and J ends were trimmed by 4 bases and 5 bases, with 10 bases remaining between them. The CDR3 coding sequence is TGTGCCATCAGTGGGGGAGGTGAAGATACGCAGTATTTT. It yields the protein CAISGGGEDTQYF.

J is TRBJ2-3 and V is TRBV5-5, with a tentative D call TRBD1 (6 bases). Per the germline V gene, CDR1 is SGHKS and CDR2 is YYEKEE (reference sequence). The CDR3 spans 15 residues. V was cut by 6 bases and J by 6 bases, with 20 bases left in between. CDR3 coding DNA: TGTGCCAGCAACCAACAGGTGGGGGCAGGGGATACGCAGTATTTT. Translated: CASNQQVGAGDTQYF.

The chain links TRBV5-4 to TRBJ2-4; D perhaps matches TRBD1 (6 bases). The CDR3 extends over 16 amino acids. Germline V gene lookup returns CDR1 SGHNT and CDR2 YYREEE (reference sequence). Trimming took off 4 bases at V and 0 bases at J, with 14 bases between the two ends. CDR3 in amino acids: CASSTAGAIAKNIQYF. In DNA, the CDR3 is TGTGCCAGCAGCACCGCAGGGGCCATAGCCAAAAACATTCAGTACTTC. Full variable domain (outside the CDR3, taken from reference TRBV5-4 and TRBJ2-4): ETGVTQSPTHLIKTRGQQVTLRCSSQSGHNTVSWYQQALGQGPQFIFQYYREEENGRGNFPPRFSGLQFPNYSSELNVNALELDDSALYLCASSTAGAIAKNIQYFGAGTRLSVL.

V and J are TRBV6-1 and TRBJ1-1; no clear D. The germline CDR1 and CDR2 sequences are MNHNS and SASEGT. This CDR3 region has 13 residues. V was shortened by 7 bases and J by 3 bases, with 12 bases between the two germline ends. The CDR3 DNA sequence: TGTGCCAGCACCCAAGTCCGGGACACTGAAGCTTTCTTT. Translating it yields CASTQVRDTEAFF.

The CDR3 DNA sequence: TGTGCCAGCAGCAGGGGCCTGAACACCGGGGAGCTGTTTTTT. This translates into CASSRGLNTGELFF. This rearrangement joins TRBV27 to TRBJ2-2, with D perhaps TRBD1 (6 bases). The CDR3 loop spans 14 amino acids. V gave up 6 bases and J gave up 1 base, with 9 bases separating them. Germline lookup yields CDR1 MNHEY and CDR2 SMNVEV (reference sequence).

V is TRBV2 and J is TRBJ1-6, with TRBD1 identical over 9 bases. The CDR3 has 16 amino acids. Trimming took 3 bases from V and 7 from J; bases not matched to a gene: 7. In germline, CDR1 is SNHLY, CDR2 FYNNEI. CDR3 in amino acids: CASSERRDRGNSPLHF. DNA of the CDR3: TGTGCCAGCAGTGAGCGTCGAGACAGGGGGAATTCACCCCTCCACTTT.

The rearrangement joins TRBV27 to TRBJ2-7; D call uncertain. V was trimmed by 3 bases and J by 0 bases, leaving 9 bases between them. CDR1 and CDR2 (germline): MNHEY, SMNVEV (reference sequence). CDR3 size: 14 residues. The CDR3 coding sequence is TGTGCCAGCAGTTTCGGAGAAAACTCCTACGAGCAGTACTTC. Amino acids: CASSFGENSYEQYF.

This chain joins TRBV5-4 and TRBJ1-2; 8 nucleotides agree with TRBD1. The CDR3 length is 16 residues. The V gene end was trimmed by 4 bases and the J gene end by 4 bases; junction bases not matched to a gene: 12. Per germline, CDR1 SGHNT and CDR2 YYREEE (reference sequence). The CDR3 sequence: CASSPLAGQEAYGYTF. The CDR3 DNA reads as TGTGCCAGCAGCCCTCTGGCGGGACAGGAGGCCTATGGCTACACCTTC.

V usage is TRBV7-2 and J usage is TRBJ2-1, with 8 bases lining up with TRBD1. Per the germline V gene, CDR1 is SGHTA and CDR2 is FQGNSA. The CDR3 runs to 15 residues. V lost 5 bases and J lost 5; bases outside the gene matches: 8. The CDR3 protein is CASSPRTGPNNEQFF. DNA of the CDR3: TGTGCCAGCAGCCCACGGACAGGGCCCAACAATGAGCAGTTCTTC. The variable domain in full, completed from reference TRBV7-2 and TRBJ2-1, reads GAGVSQSPSNKVTEKGKDVELRCDPISGHTALYWYRQSLGQGLEFLIYFQGNSAPDKSGLPSDRFSAERTGGSVSTLTIQRTQQEDSAVYLCASSPRTGPNNEQFFGPGTRLTVL.

The DNA for the CDR3 is TGTGCCAGCAGCTTATTAGCCCAGATGAACACCGGGGAGCTGTTTTTT. It translates to CASSLLAQMNTGELFF. This rearrangement joins TRBV7-2 to TRBJ2-2; D gene uncertain. The length of the CDR3 is 16 residues. Germline CDR1 is SGHTA and CDR2 is FQGNSA. V was clipped by 2 bases and J by 1 base, with 11 bases between them.

J is TRBJ1-2 and V is TRBV7-9; 8 bases align to TRBD1. The CDR3 is 14 residues long. V shed 6 bases and J 3 bases; nucleotides not matched to a gene: 6. Per the germline V gene, CDR1 is SEHNR and CDR2 is FQNEAQ (reference sequence). CDR3 sequence (DNA): TGTGCCAGCAGTGGCCAGGGGGCATACTATGGCTACACCTTC. It yields the protein CASSGQGAYYGYTF.

CDR3 residues: CASSRDREINQPQHF. The CDR3 region has the DNA TGTGCCAGCAGCCGGGACAGGGAGATCAATCAGCCCCAGCATTTT. V and J are TRBV2 and TRBJ1-5, with 9 bases matching TRBD1. Germline values: CDR1 SNHLY, CDR2 FYNNEI. The length of the CDR3 is 15 residues. The V gene end was trimmed by 6 bases and the J gene end by 3 bases; junction bases not matched to a gene: 6. The full variable domain, with the rest looked up from reference TRBV2 and TRBJ1-5, is EPEVTQTPSHQVTQMGQEVILRCVPISNHLYFYWYRQILGQKVEFLVSFYNNEISEKSEIFDDQFSVERPDGSNFTLKIRSTKLEDSAMYFCASSRDREINQPQHFGDGTRLSIL.

The chain combines TRBV7-9 with TRBJ1-2; tentative D call: TRBD1 (5 bases). Germline CDR1 reads SEHNR; CDR2 reads FQNEAQ (reference sequence). Trimming removed 8 bases at V and 6 bases at J, with 13 bases between. There are 12 residues in the CDR3. The CDR3, as DNA: TGTGCCAGCGGTCGGGGGGAGAATGGCTACACCTTC. Translating it yields CASGRGENGYTF. The full variable domain, rest sourced from reference TRBV7-9 and TRBJ1-2, is DTGVSQNPRHKITKRGQNVTFRCDPISEHNRLYWYRQTLGQGPEFLTYFQNEAQLEKSRLLSDRFSAERPKGSFSTLEIQRTEQGDSAMYLCASGRGENGYTFGSGTRLTVV.

The chain combines TRBV5-1 with TRBJ2-7; D perhaps matches TRBD1 (6 bases). The CDR3 is 15 amino acids. Germline CDR1 is SGHRS and CDR2 is YFSETQ. V was pared by 1 base and J by 3 bases, with 14 bases between. CDR3 sequence reads: CASSLLAGVYYEQYF. DNA for the CDR3: TGCGCCAGCAGCTTGCTGGCAGGGGTTTACTACGAGCAGTACTTC.

The chain links TRBV13 to TRBJ2-3, with TRBD2 matching over 8 bases. With 6 bases clipped from V and 4 bases from J, the junction kept 6 bases outside the gene matches. This CDR3 comprises 14 residues. Germline V gives CDR1 PRHDT, CDR2 FYEKMQ (reference sequence). Here the CDR3 DNA reads TGTGCCAGCAGGACTAGCGAGTCCGCAGATACGCAGTATTTT. The encoded protein is CASRTSESADTQYF. Full variable domain (outside the CDR3, taken from reference TRBV13 and TRBJ2-3): AAGVIQSPRHLIKEKRETATLKCYPIPRHDTVYWYQQGPGQDPQFLISFYEKMQSDKGSIPDRFSAQQFSDYHSELNMSSLELGDSALYFCASRTSESADTQYFGPGTRLTVL.

The V gene is TRBV6-5, the J gene TRBJ1-6, with TRBD1 matching over 7 bases. Germline V gene data show CDR1 as MNHEY and CDR2 as SVGAGI. This CDR3 is 13 amino acids long. V gave up 2 bases and J gave up 12 bases; unmatched junction bases: 4. CDR3 amino acids: CASSYRGREPLHF. In nucleotides, the CDR3 is TGTGCCAGCAGTTACAGGGGGCGGGAACCCCTCCACTTT.